Listed below are T cell receptor beta chains from one sample, sequenced in a study of identifying expanded T cells in peripheral blood. The data were produced by immunoSEQ multiplex PCR, yet TCRdb's version contains in-frame clones alone and is incomplete. The repertoire holds some 100,000 clones, with approximately 88% as singletons. The sample was blood. These receptors were taken from a person between 18 and 75 years old in good health. Both conserved end residues are part of each CDR3. A D gene is named only where the DNA matches it firmly. Size tells how often a clone was seen (once, few, many) or the class of an expanded clone, and some rows leave it out.

- TRBJ2-2 TRBV19 - TGTGCCAGTAGTAGGGGGATAGGCACCGGGGAGCTGTTTTTT CASSRGIGTGELFF
few TRBJ2-2 TRBV2 - TGTGCCAGCAGAAGCGGTCCAGGGGCGAACACCGGGGAGCTGTTTTTT CASRSGPGANTGELFF
- TRBJ1-2 TRBV29-1 - TGCAGCGTGTCACAGGGTCCTGGCTACACCTTC CSVSQGPGYTF
- TRBJ2-1 TRBV5-1 - TGCGCCAGCAGGGATTCCGGGGCTTTCTACAATGAGCAGTTCTTC CASRDSGAFYNEQFF
- TRBJ1-5 TRBV18 - TGTGCCAGCTCACCTTCAGGGGCGGTGCAGCCCCAGCATTTT CASSPSGAVQPQHF
- TRBJ2-7 TRBV27 - TGTGCCAGCAGTTTTATGGTCCCCGTCGGCGGCGAGCAGTACTTC CASSFMVPVGGEQYF
once TRBJ2-2 TRBV19 - TGTGCCAGTAGTTTGGGTCCAGCGGTTAACACCGGGGAGCTGTTTTTT CASSLGPAVNTGELFF
once TRBJ2-1 TRBV9 TRBD1 TGTGCCAGCAGCGTCAGTCCCGGGACAGGGTTCAACTACAATGAGCAGTTCTTC CASSVSPGTGFNYNEQFF
- TRBJ1-1 TRBV11-2 - TGTGCCAGCAGCTATTCAGCAGGGCTTTTGAACACTGAAGCTTTCTTT CASSYSAGLLNTEAFF
- TRBJ1-3 TRBV11-1 TRBD1 TGTGCCAGCAGCCATTCGGACAGGGATGGAAACACCATATATTTT CASSHSDRDGNTIYF
- TRBJ2-1 TRBV7-2 - TGTGCCAGCAGCTTATGGTCGGTCTCCGGTGAGCAGTTCTTC CASSLWSVSGEQFF
- TRBJ1-2 TRBV5-1 TRBD1 TGCGCCAGCAGCTTGGGACAGGGGCGCGTTGGTAATGGCTACACCTTC CASSLGQGRVGNGYTF
- TRBJ2-3 TRBV30 TRBD2 TGTGCCTGGAGACCCACGGCGGGAGGAACAGATACGCAGTATTTT CAWRPTAGGTDTQYF
- TRBJ2-3 TRBV5-6 - TGTGCCAGCAGCTTGGTTAGCGCGAGCACAGATACGCAGTATTTT CASSLVSASTDTQYF
- TRBJ1-1 TRBV27 - TGTGCCAGCAGTTTTTTTAAGAACACTGAAGCTTTCTTT CASSFFKNTEAFF
- TRBJ2-1 TRBV5-6 - TGTGCCAGCAGCTTTTCGGTCAATGAGCAGTTCTTC CASSFSVNEQFF
- TRBJ2-2 TRBV15 - TGTGCCACCAGCAGAGATTCGGCAGGCCCAGGCCGGGAGCTGTTTTTT CATSRDSAGPGRELFF
- TRBJ1-4 TRBV7-9 - TGTGCCAGCAGCCCGAGACAGGCGGGGGAAAAACTGTTTTTT CASSPRQAGEKLFF
- TRBJ2-2 TRBV29-1 TRBD1 TGCAGCGCCCACAGGGGCGAGGGGGAGCTGTTTTTT CSAHRGEGELFF
once TRBJ2-3 TRBV4-1 TRBD2 TGCGCCAGCAGCCAACGTAATAAAACTAGCGGGGGGACAGATACGCAGTATTTT CASSQRNKTSGGTDTQYF
- TRBJ1-1 TRBV15 - TGTGCCACCAGCGTTTCGTTTCTTACTGAAGCTTTCTTT CATSVSFLTEAFF
- TRBJ2-7 TRBV13 - TGTGCCAGCAGCCCTTGGGGCGGGGTCTACGAGCAGTACTTC CASSPWGGVYEQYF
- TRBJ1-3 TRBV9 - TGTGCCAGCAGCCCTCCCGTCGGGCAGGGTAGGAACACCATATATTTT CASSPPVGQGRNTIYF
few TRBJ1-3 TRBV5-8 TRBD1 TGTGCCAGCAGCTCAGACAGGGACAACACCATATATTTT CASSSDRDNTIYF
- TRBJ2-2 TRBV5-1 - TGCGCCAGCAGCTTGGATCCTAGTAGGGGCACCGGGGAGCTGTTTTTT CASSLDPSRGTGELFF
- TRBJ2-1 TRBV2 TRBD2 TGTGCCAGCGCCGGCGGGGGAGGGCCGAATGAGCAGTTCTTC CASAGGGGPNEQFF
- TRBJ1-1 TRBV19 - TGTGCCAGTAGTTGGGACACCCGCAACACTGAAGCTTTCTTT CASSWDTRNTEAFF
- TRBJ1-1 TRBV7-2 TRBD1 TGTGCCAGCAGCTCAGGGGGCATGAACACTGAAGCTTTCTTT CASSSGGMNTEAFF
- TRBJ1-5 TRBV9 - TGTGCCAGCAGCGACGGACAGTATAGCAATCAGCCCCAGCATTTT CASSDGQYSNQPQHF
- TRBJ1-3 TRBV30 TRBD1 TGTGCCTGGGACAGGGGGGGAAACACCATATATTTT CAWDRGGNTIYF
- TRBJ1-1 TRBV18 - TGTGCCAGCTCACCACGGACATCCACTGAAGCTTTCTTT CASSPRTSTEAFF
- TRBJ2-3 TRBV4-1 - TGCGCCAGCAGCCAACCTGGGACTAGCACAGATACGCAGTATTTT CASSQPGTSTDTQYF
once TRBJ2-2 TRBV6-5 - TGTGCCAGCAGAGCAGGGCTTCTTACCGGGGAGCTGTTTTTT CASRAGLLTGELFF
once TRBJ1-4 TRBV5-1 - TGCGCCAGCAGCTTGGATAGGGGCGGGAGTGAAAAACTGTTTTTT CASSLDRGGSEKLFF
- TRBJ1-2 TRBV7-9 - TGTGCCAGCAGCTTAGTGCCATCGGACTATGGCTACACCTTC CASSLVPSDYGYTF
few TRBJ1-2 TRBV28 - TGTGCCAGCAGTTTGACAACCTATGGCTACACCTTC CASSLTTYGYTF
- TRBJ2-1 TRBV6-5 TRBD2 TGTGCCAGCAGCTACGAGGGCGGGAGGGCCCTCAATGAGCAGTTCTTC CASSYEGGRALNEQFF
- TRBJ2-3 TRBV6-4 - TGTGCCACCCCCACAGATACGCAGTATTTT CATPTDTQYF
- TRBJ1-2 TRBV5-6 - TGTGCCAGCAGTCGACTCGACAGCTATGGCTACACCTTC CASSRLDSYGYTF
- TRBJ2-1 TRBV2 TRBD2 TGTGCCAGCAGTGGAATAGGCGGGGGGTACAATGAGCAGTTCTTC CASSGIGGGYNEQFF
- TRBJ2-1 TRBV4-2 - TGTGCCAGCAGTCCAACTCCGGGTCCCCACTACAATGAGCAGTTCTTC CASSPTPGPHYNEQFF
- TRBJ1-1 TRBV7-3 - TGTGCCAGCAGCCATCAGGGAGCTGAAGCTTTCTTT CASSHQGAEAFF
few TRBJ1-6 TRBV5-6 TRBD1 TGTGCCAGCAGCCCCGTTAGCGGGACAGTTAATAATTCACCCCTCCACTTT CASSPVSGTVNNSPLHF
- TRBJ2-7 TRBV2 - TGTGCCAGCAGGAACTACTACGAGCAGTACTTC CASRNYYEQYF
- TRBJ1-4 TRBV15 - TGTGCCACCAGCAGACATGGCCTAGAGGGGGAAAAACTGTTTTTT CATSRHGLEGEKLFF
- TRBJ2-5 TRBV10-3 TRBD1 TGTGCCATCGCAAAGGACAGGGGAGAGACCCAGTACTTC CAIAKDRGETQYF
- TRBJ2-2 TRBV7-6 TRBD1 TGTGCCAGCAGCTTACGTCGGACAGGGTCGACCGGGGAGCTGTTTTTT CASSLRRTGSTGELFF
- TRBJ2-7 TRBV4-1 - TGCGCCAGCAGCCTCCAGGGGGGGGGCACCTACGAGCAGTACTTC CASSLQGGGTYEQYF
- TRBJ1-1 TRBV18 - TGTGCCAGCTCACGGGGGTCTCGGAACACTGAAGCTTTCTTT CASSRGSRNTEAFF
once TRBJ1-1 TRBV2 TRBD1 TGTGCCAGCACCTCCGGGACAGGCCTGAACACTGAAGCTTTCTTT CASTSGTGLNTEAFF
- TRBJ2-1 TRBV7-9 - TGTGCCAGCAGCCGGAACTCACCCAATCAGCAGTTCTTC CASSRNSPNQQFF
- TRBJ2-6 TRBV6-5 - TGTGCCAGCAGCACCGACTCTGGGGCCAACGTCCTGACTTTC CASSTDSGANVLTF
- TRBJ1-1 TRBV4-1 - TGCGCCAGCAGCCAAGCCGTTTATACTGAAGCTTTCTTT CASSQAVYTEAFF